This TCR beta chain was documented in a study of blood T cell repertoires in COVID-19 (dated by TCRdb to the early 2020s). For context, the study as a whole: Samples covering the acute and convalescent phases of COVID-19 were provided by collaborators in the United States, Italy and Spain. The material from the prospective study consisted of cDNA or gDNA derived from T cells, B-cell-depleted T cells, or PBMCs. The dataset comprised deeply sampled blood TCRbeta repertoires from subjects exposed to, actively infected with, or recovered from COVID-19. The repertoires were made available in a free public database intended to serve as a resource for research on the immune response to SARS-CoV-2. The samples were drawn from the first 160 participants of the ongoing ImmuneRACE study and from some 1,300 subjects provided by 6 global collaborators. A de-identified subject ID, COVID-19 status, age in years and sex were almost always included in the sample metadata. Where HLA class I and class II types were available, the types were taken from metadata supplied by the sample provider, not from assay-based typing. Findings and caveats that apply to the study as a whole: Clinical and demographic metadata were provided uncurated, with the amount varying by source and participant.

Note on this clone: There is no known antigen for this receptor. It has no much larger one-base neighbor in the sample; base qualities were not kept.

The CDR3 holds 14 amino acids from the cysteine to the phenylalanine. Kept here is only the CDR3 DNA, which spans 42 bases and is read in frame from base 1. The germline V gene encodes CDR1 SEHNR and CDR2 FQNEAQ (reference sequence). V is pared back by 3 bases and J by 2 bases, with 9 bases lying between the germline termini. Collaborating institutions collected whole blood in K2EDTA tubes following their own protocols. Collaborator samples were shipped for TCRbeta analysis as frozen whole blood, isolated PBMCs, or DNA extracted from either sample type. TCRbeta CDR3 regions were amplified from genomic DNA using the immunoSEQ Assay, a bias-controlled multiplex PCR. Concerning the study's data processing: Nucleated cell counts per sample were estimated from amplification of reference gene primers within the assay. Sequence reads were collapsed and filtered to measure the absolute abundance of every unique TCRbeta CDR3 rearrangement. For each sample, productive Simpson clonality was calculated as the square root of Simpson's diversity index over productive rearrangements. TCRdb carries this immuneACCESS record with in-frame sequences only. Its versions omit some clonotypes, under half of them owing to an unresolved V gene in the studies checked, with the rest unexplained. V, J and clone size are those of that table, while D and trimming were read from the DNA. Across this sample there are under 110,000 clones, with roughly nine tenths seen only once. The ten largest clones represent 15% to 20% of the sample.

The material sequenced was peripheral blood. The sequence is built from TRBV7-9 and TRBJ2-3, with no reliable assignment of the D segment. The receptor was derived from a man aged 50 or older with acute or convalescent COVID-19. The DNA reads TGTGCCAGCAGCTTGGCCTCACCCACAGATACGCAGTATTTT. It is translated as CASSLASPTDTQYF.